This TCR delta chain derives from a study of gamma-delta T cells after stem cell transplantation. The V and J ends lost 2 bases and 4 bases, in that order; junction bases with no gene match: 17. CDR3 length equals 19 residues. CDR1 is GEAIGNYY and CDR2 is EKD in the germline V gene. TCRdb reapplied CATT to the RT-PCR reads. The sample lists around 2,700 delta-chain clones, roughly a fifth seen once, with 20% to 25% in the top ten. Input material: gamma-delta T cells. This sequence originates from a human donor. It is not recorded whose cells these are; they may come from a transplant donor. The V and J genes are TRDV2 and TRDJ1; the match to TRDD3 covers 11 bases. The CDR3 protein is CACDIVLPGLGDTDDKLIF. In DNA form, the CDR3 reads TGTGCCTGTGACATTGTCCTTCCTGGTCTGGGGGATACCGACGATAAACTCATCTTT.